This T cell receptor beta chain originates from a study of a mutant IDH1 vaccine in newly diagnosed glioma. On the study more broadly: Treated patients were roughly 62% male, around 40% female, mean age 40.4 years. Patients were pretreated with radiotherapy, temozolomide, or both, mostly both.

Only in-frame clones appear in the TCRdb table, and some are missing; sequencing was by immunoSEQ multiplex PCR. The data hold about 59,000 clones, with about 91% observed a single time. The germline V gene encodes CDR1 LNHDA and CDR2 SQIVND (reference sequence). Trimming cost V 3 bases and J 5 bases; bases outside gene matches: 10. The CDR3 contains 18 residues. A single count supports this clone. Indicated time point: baseline, week 1 (first vaccination visit). The treatment: pre-vaccination baseline after standard-of-care therapy. The astrocytomas were IDH1-mutant, ATRX-negative, and WHO grade 3 or 4.

Sample: PBMCs, taken from a glioma patient treated with radiotherapy, temozolomide or both. The chain uses TRBV19 and TRBJ2-2; 12 bases line up with TRBD2. The clonotype originates from a man aged 45-65 years with glioma. This CDR3 reads CASSILASGGGGTGELFF. DNA for the CDR3: TGTGCCAGTAGTATCCTCGCTAGCGGGGGGGGAGGAACCGGGGAGCTGTTTTTT.